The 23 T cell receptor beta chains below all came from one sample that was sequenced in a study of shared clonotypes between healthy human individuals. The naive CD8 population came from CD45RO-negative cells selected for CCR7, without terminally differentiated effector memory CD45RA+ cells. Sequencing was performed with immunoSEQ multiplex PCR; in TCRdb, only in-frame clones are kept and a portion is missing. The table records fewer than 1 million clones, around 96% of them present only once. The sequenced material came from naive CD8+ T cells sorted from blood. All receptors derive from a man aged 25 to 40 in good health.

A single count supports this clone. Here the CDR3 reads CASSYLTAPYEQYF. In DNA, the CDR3 is TGTGCCAGCAGTTACCTGACAGCCCCCTACGAGCAGTACTTC. The chain has TRBV27 and TRBJ2-7; a weak D match, TRBD1 (5 bases). The CDR3 is 14 amino acids. V was cut by 4 bases and J by 2 bases, with 12 bases left in between. Germline lookup yields CDR1 MNHEY and CDR2 SMNVEV (reference sequence).

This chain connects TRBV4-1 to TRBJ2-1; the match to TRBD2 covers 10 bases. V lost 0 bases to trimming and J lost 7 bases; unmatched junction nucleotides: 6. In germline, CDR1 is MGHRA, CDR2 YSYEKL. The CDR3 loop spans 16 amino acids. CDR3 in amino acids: CASSQDLGLALNEQFF. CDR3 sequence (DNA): TGCGCCAGCAGCCAAGATCTGGGACTAGCGTTAAATGAGCAGTTCTTC.

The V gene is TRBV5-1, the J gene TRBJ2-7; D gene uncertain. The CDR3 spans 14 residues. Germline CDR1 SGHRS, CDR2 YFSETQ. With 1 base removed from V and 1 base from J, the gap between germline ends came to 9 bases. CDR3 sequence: CASSLRPDSYEQYF. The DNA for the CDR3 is TGCGCCAGCAGCTTGAGGCCAGATTCCTACGAGCAGTACTTC. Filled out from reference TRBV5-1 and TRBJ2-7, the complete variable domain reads KAGVTQTPRYLIKTRGQQVTLSCSPISGHRSVSWYQQTPGQGLQFLFEYFSETQRNKGNFPGRFSGRQFSNSRSEMNVSTLELGDSALYLCASSLRPDSYEQYFGPGTRLTVT.

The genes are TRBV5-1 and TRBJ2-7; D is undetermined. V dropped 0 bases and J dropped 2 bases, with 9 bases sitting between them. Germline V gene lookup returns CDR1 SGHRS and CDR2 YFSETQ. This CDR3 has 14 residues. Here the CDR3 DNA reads TGCGCCAGCAGCTTGGAGGTAGTAGCCTACGAGCAGTACTTC. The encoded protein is CASSLEVVAYEQYF.

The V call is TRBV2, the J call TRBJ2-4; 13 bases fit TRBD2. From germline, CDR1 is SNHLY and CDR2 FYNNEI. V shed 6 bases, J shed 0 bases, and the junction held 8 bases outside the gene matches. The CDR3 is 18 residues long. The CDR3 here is CASRTGTSGIGAKNIQYF. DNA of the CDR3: TGTGCCAGCAGGACCGGGACTAGCGGGATTGGAGCCAAAAACATTCAGTACTTC.

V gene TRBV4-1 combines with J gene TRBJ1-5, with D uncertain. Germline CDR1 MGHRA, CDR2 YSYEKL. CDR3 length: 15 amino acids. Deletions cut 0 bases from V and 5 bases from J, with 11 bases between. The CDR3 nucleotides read TGCGCCAGCAGCCAAGATTTCTCGCGGTATCAGCCCCAGCATTTT. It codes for CASSQDFSRYQPQHF.

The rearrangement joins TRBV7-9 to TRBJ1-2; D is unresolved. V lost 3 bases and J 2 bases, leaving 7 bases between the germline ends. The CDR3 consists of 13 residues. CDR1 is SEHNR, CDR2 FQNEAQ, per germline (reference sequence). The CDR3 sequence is CASSLTLNYGYTF. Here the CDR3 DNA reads TGTGCCAGCAGCTTGACACTCAACTATGGCTACACCTTC.

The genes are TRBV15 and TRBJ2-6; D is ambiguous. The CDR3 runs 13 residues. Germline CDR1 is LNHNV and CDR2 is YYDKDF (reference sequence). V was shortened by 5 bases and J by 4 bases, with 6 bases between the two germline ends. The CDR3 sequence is CATSWVGANVLTF. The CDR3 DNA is TGTGCCACCAGCTGGGTAGGGGCCAACGTCCTGACTTTC.

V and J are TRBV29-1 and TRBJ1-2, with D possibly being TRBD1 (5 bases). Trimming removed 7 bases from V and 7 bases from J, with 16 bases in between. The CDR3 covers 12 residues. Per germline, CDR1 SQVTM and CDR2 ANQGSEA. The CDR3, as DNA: TGCAGCGGGGGGACCCAGGAGGCTGGCTACACCTTC. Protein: CSGGTQEAGYTF.

The CDR3 bases are TGTGCCAGCAGCCTCAGCGCGTCCTGGACTGAAGCTTTCTTT. It translates to CASSLSASWTEAFF. This rearrangement joins TRBV5-6 to TRBJ1-1; no reliable D call. V was clipped by 4 bases and J by 5 bases, with 15 bases between them. Germline lookup yields CDR1 SGHDT and CDR2 YYEEEE. The CDR3 runs 14 residues.

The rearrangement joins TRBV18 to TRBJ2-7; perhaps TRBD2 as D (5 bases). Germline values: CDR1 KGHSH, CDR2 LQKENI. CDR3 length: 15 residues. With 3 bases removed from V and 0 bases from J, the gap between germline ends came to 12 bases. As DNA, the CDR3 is TGTGCCAGCTCACCCGAGGGTACCCCCTCCTACGAGCAGTACTTC. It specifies CASSPEGTPSYEQYF.

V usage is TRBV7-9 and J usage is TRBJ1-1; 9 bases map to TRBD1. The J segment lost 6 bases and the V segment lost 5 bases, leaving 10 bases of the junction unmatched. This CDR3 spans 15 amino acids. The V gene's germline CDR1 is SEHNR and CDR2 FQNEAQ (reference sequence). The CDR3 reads CASSPTTGGEPEAFF. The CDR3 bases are TGTGCCAGCAGCCCGACCACAGGGGGCGAGCCTGAAGCTTTCTTT.

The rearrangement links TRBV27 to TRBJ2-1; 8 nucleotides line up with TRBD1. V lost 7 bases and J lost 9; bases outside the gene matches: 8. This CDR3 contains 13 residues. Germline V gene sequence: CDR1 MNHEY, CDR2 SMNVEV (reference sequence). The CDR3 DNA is TGTGCCAGCATCCGGGCAGGGGGCACTGAGCAGTTCTTC. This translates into CASIRAGGTEQFF.

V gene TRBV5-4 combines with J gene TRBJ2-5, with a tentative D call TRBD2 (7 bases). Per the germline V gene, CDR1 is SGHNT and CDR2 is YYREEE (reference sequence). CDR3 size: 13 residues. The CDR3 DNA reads TGTGCTTCCGAGGGGGGGACCGAGAGAAACCAGTACTTC. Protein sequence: CASEGGTERNQYF.

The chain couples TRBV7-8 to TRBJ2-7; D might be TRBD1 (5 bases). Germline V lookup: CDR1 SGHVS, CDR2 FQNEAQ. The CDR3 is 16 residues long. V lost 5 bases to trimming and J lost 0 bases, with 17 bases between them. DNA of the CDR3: TGTGCCAGCAGCACCGCGGCAGGACAAATCTCCTACGAGCAGTACTTC. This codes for CASSTAAGQISYEQYF.

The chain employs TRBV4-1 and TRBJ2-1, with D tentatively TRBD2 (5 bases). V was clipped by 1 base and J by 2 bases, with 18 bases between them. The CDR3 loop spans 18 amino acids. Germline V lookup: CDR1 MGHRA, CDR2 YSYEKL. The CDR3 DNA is TGCGCCAGCAGCCAAGGCCCCTTTGGGAGTCGCCCCTACAATGAGCAGTTCTTC. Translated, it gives CASSQGPFGSRPYNEQFF.

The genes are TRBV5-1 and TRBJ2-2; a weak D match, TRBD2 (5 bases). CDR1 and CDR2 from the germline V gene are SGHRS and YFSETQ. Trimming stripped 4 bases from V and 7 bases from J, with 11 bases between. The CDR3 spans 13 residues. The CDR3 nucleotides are TGCGCCAGCAGCCTGGACTCCTACGGGGAGCTGTTTTTT. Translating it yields CASSLDSYGELFF.

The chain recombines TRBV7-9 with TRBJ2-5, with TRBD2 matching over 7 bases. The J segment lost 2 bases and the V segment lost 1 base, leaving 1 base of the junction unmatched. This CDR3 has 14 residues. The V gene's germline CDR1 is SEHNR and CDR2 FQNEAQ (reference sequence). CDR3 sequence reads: CASSLELAQETQYF. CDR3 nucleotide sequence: TGTGCCAGCAGCTTAGAACTAGCGCAAGAGACCCAGTACTTC.

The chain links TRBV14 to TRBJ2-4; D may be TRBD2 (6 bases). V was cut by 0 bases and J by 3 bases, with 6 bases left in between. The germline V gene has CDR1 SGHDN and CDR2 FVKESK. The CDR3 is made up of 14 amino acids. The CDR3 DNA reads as TGTGCCAGCAGCCAAGAGGGAGGCAAAAACATTCAGTACTTC. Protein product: CASSQEGGKNIQYF. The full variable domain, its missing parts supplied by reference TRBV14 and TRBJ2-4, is EAGVTQFPSHSVIEKGQTVTLRCDPISGHDNLYWYRRVMGKEIKFLLHFVKESKQDESGMPNNRFLAERTGGTYSTLKVQPAELEDSGVYFCASSQEGGKNIQYFGAGTRLSVL.

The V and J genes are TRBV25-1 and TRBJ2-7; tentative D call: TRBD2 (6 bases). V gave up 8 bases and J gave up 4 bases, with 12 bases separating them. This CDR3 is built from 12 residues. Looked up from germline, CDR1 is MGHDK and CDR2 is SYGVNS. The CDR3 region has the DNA TGTGCCAGCGGGACTGGGTCGTACGAGCAGTACTTC. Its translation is CASGTGSYEQYF.

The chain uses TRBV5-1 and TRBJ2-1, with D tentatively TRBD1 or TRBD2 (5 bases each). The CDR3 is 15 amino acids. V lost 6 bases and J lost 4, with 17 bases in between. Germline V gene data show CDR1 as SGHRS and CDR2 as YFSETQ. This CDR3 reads CASTGTDHVYNEQFF. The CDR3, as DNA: TGCGCCAGCACCGGGACCGACCACGTATACAATGAGCAGTTCTTC.

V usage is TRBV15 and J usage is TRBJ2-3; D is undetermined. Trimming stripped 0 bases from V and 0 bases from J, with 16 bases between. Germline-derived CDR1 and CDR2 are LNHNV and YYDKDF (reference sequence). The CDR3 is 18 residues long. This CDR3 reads CATSREGQEPISTDTQYF. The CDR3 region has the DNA TGTGCCACCAGCAGAGAGGGTCAGGAACCCATTAGCACAGATACGCAGTATTTT.

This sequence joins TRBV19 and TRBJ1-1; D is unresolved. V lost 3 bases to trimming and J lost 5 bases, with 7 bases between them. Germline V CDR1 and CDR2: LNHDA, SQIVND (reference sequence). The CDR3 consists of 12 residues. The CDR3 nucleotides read TGTGCCAGTAGTATCGGGTTTACTGAAGCTTTCTTT. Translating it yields CASSIGFTEAFF.